This record concerns one TCR beta chain sequence. Repertoires were generated with immunoSEQ multiplex PCR, while TCRdb's copy carries only in-frame clones and drops some. The data show about 73,000 clones, 70% to 80% seen once. The sample is drawn from a study of blood T cell repertoires in COVID-19. Study overall: Acute and convalescent COVID-19 specimens originated in the United States, Italy and Spain.

Seattle cases were enrolled at active infection and followed longitudinally. Germline lookup yields CDR1 MDHEN and CDR2 SYDVKM. V was trimmed by 7 bases and J by 4 bases, leaving 10 bases between them. The CDR3 spans 12 residues. This clonotype was obtained from a man in his 70s with COVID-19, enrolled during active disease. The chain uses TRBV28 and TRBJ1-1; possibly TRBD1 for D (6 bases). The sequenced sample was peripheral blood. CDR3: CASKGGGTEAFF. The CDR3 coding sequence is TGTGCCAGCAAGGGGGGGGGCACTGAAGCTTTCTTT.